Below are 10 T cell receptor beta chains sequenced from a single sample in a study of T-cell memory formation after mild COVID-19. TCRdb itself ran the 5' RACE reads through MiXCR, one entry per CDR3 protein. The repertoire holds 200,000 to 250,000 distinct CDR3 sequences, with approximately 15% as singletons. What was sequenced was PBMCs or a T cell subset sorted from them (not recorded which). These receptors were taken from an adult woman who had mild COVID-19 (a few samples of this study predate the infection). Cell type and time point are not known.

The sample holds a few counts of this clonotype. J is TRBJ1-2 and V is TRBV10-3; TRBD1 matches at 11 bases. In germline, CDR1 is ENHRY, CDR2 SYGVKD. This CDR3 spans 17 amino acids. The ends lost 10 bases at V and 0 bases at J; junction bases unmatched: 13. CDR3 coding DNA: TGTGCCACTCAGGACAGGGGGCGAACCCCATCTAACTATGGCTACACCTTC. The encoded protein is CATQDRGRTPSNYGYTF.

The chain joins TRBV5-1 to TRBJ2-7; D may correspond to TRBD1 or TRBD2 (5 bases each). V lost 3 bases and J lost 3, with 16 bases in between. Germline CDR1 reads SGHRS; CDR2 reads YFSETQ. CDR3 size: 15 residues. The CDR3 nucleotides are TGCGCCAGCAGCTCCCCCGGGACGGAAGGCTACGAGCAGTACTTC. Translation gives CASSSPGTEGYEQYF. The full variable domain, rest sourced from reference TRBV5-1 and TRBJ2-7, is KAGVTQTPRYLIKTRGQQVTLSCSPISGHRSVSWYQQTPGQGLQFLFEYFSETQRNKGNFPGRFSGRQFSNSRSEMNVSTLELGDSALYLCASSSPGTEGYEQYFGPGTRLTVT.

The rearrangement joins TRBV6-6 to TRBJ1-1; possibly TRBD1 for D (6 bases). The CDR3 covers 12 residues. Between the trimmed V and J ends, which lost 2 bases and 8 bases, there was a span of 9 bases. Germline CDR1 is MNHNY and CDR2 is SVGAGI (reference sequence). The CDR3 is CASSYLQGEAFF. Written as DNA, the CDR3 is TGTGCCAGCAGTTACCTACAGGGCGAAGCTTTCTTT.

This clonotype was picked up many times. This sequence joins TRBV5-6 and TRBJ1-1, with unresolved D. The CDR3 spans 16 residues. The ends were cut back, 4 bases at V and 7 bases at J, with 23 bases in the middle. Germline CDR1 and CDR2: SGHDT and YYEEEE. Here the CDR3 reads CASSPQLGVGSGEAFF. The CDR3 DNA is TGTGCCAGCAGCCCGCAACTTGGAGTGGGGTCGGGTGAAGCTTTCTTT. The variable domain in full, with the rest retrieved from reference TRBV5-6 and TRBJ1-1, is DAGVTQSPTHLIKTRGQQVTLRCSPKSGHDTVSWYQQALGQGPQFIFQYYEEEERQRGNFPDRFSGHQFPNYSSELNVNALLLGDSALYLCASSPQLGVGSGEAFFGQGTRLTVV.

The gene calls are TRBV12-3 or TRBV12-4 and TRBJ2-5; 7 nucleotides match TRBD2. V dropped 3 bases and J dropped 0; count of bases not matched to a gene: 13. This CDR3 comprises 18 residues. The CDR3 is CASSLGGPTPSYQETQYF. CDR3 bases: TGTGCCAGCAGTTTGGGAGGGCCCACCCCCTCGTACCAAGAGACCCAGTACTTC.

The chain employs TRBV6-1 and TRBJ1-5, with D possibly TRBD1 on 6 matching bases. V was cut by 4 bases and J by 0 bases, with 13 bases left in between. Germline V gives CDR1 MNHNS, CDR2 SASEGT. The CDR3 has 16 amino acids. CDR3: CASSVGGPYSNQPQHF. CDR3 DNA: TGTGCCAGCAGTGTCGGGGGCCCCTATAGCAATCAGCCCCAGCATTTT.

The chain couples TRBV20-1 to TRBJ1-2; 8 bases are shared with TRBD1. Trimming cost V 5 bases and J 0 bases; bases outside gene matches: 5. The CDR3 runs to 14 residues. Germline assignment: CDR1 DFQATT and CDR2 SNEGSKA (reference sequence). CDR3 amino acids: CSAPRTGTNYGYTF. Here the CDR3 DNA reads TGCAGTGCTCCCCGGACAGGGACTAACTATGGCTACACCTTC.

This clonotype appeared many times. The V and J genes are TRBV7-2 and TRBJ1-1; D is uncertain. From germline, CDR1 is SGHTA and CDR2 FQGNSA. The CDR3 extends over 13 amino acids. Trimming removed 4 bases at V and 0 bases at J, with 6 bases between. The CDR3, as DNA: TGTGCCAGCAGCTGGTCAGTGAACACTGAAGCTTTCTTT. This codes for CASSWSVNTEAFF.

V and J are TRBV29-1 and TRBJ2-2, with D tentatively TRBD1 (6 bases). The CDR3 covers 11 residues. Trimming pared 7 bases from V and 7 bases from J, leaving 10 bases between. Germline V gene data show CDR1 as SQVTM and CDR2 as ANQGSEA. CDR3 sequence: CSARGGGELFF. As DNA, the CDR3 is TGCAGCGCCCGAGGGGGCGGGGAGCTGTTTTTT.

This clonotype was detected only a few times. The rearrangement uses TRBV9 and TRBJ2-1, with D tentatively TRBD1 (6 bases). The CDR3 loop spans 13 amino acids. Germline assignment: CDR1 SGDLS and CDR2 YYNGEE. Trimming took off 2 bases at V and 6 bases at J, with 9 bases between the two ends. The CDR3 region is CASSVPTGNEQFF. CDR3 DNA sequence: TGTGCCAGCAGCGTCCCGACAGGCAATGAGCAGTTCTTC.